Sequencing of this T cell receptor (beta chain) was carried out in a study of CD8+ T cells in alopecia areata. Study summary: After 6 to 18 months of tofacitinib, follow-up continued 6 months off drug.

Extracted RNA was reverse transcribed into cDNA, the sequencing template. Assay: immunoSEQ multiplex PCR; the TCRdb copy retains only in-frame clones and omits some. Here the sample spans about 98,000 clones, roughly 47% being singletons. Losses at the gene ends were 4 bases for V and 5 bases for J; bases not matched to a gene: 4. The CDR3 extends over 12 amino acids. Germline CDR1 reads SQVTM; CDR2 reads ANQGSEA. This clone has just a few counts. What it recognizes is unknown. Study observations and caveats: It was lesional scalp, especially alopecia totalis/universalis, that showed higher clonality than normal scalp. Compared with mice, patients displayed less clear TCR sharing, possibly for HLA-related reasons.

Researchers gathered lesional scalp punch biopsies and peripheral blood from patients with alopecia areata. This receptor was obtained from a human donor with alopecia areata. The chain recombines TRBV29-1 with TRBJ2-7, with 8 bases lining up with TRBD1. Sequencing was performed on CD4+ T cells sorted from blood. CDR3 nucleotide sequence: TGCAGCGTTGTGGCAGGGGGCCACGAGCAGTACTTC. Translating gives CSVVAGGHEQYF.